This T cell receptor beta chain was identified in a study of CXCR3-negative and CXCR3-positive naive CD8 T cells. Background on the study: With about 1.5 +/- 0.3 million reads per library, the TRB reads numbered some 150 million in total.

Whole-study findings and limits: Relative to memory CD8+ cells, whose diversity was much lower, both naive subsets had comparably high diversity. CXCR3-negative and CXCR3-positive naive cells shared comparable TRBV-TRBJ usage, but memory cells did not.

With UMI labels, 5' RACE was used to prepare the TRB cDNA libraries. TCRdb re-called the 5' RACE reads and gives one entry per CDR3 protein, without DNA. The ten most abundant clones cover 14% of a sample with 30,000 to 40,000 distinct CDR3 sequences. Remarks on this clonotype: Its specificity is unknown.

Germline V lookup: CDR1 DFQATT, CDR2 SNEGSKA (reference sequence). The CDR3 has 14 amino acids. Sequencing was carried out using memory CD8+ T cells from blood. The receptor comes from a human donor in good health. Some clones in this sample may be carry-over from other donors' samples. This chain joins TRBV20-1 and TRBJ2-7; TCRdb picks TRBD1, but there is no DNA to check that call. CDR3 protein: CSASARTDSYEQYF.